Listed here are 29 T cell receptor beta chains from one sample, sequenced in a study of shared clonotypes between healthy human individuals. Generated by immunoSEQ multiplex PCR, the TCRdb table keeps only in-frame clones and is missing some. The table lists about 490,000 clones, approximately 80% of them singletons, with approximately 12% in the top ten. Sequencing used PBMCs. Receptors originate from a woman in her thirties or forties in good health. Some clones in this sample may be carry-over from other donors' samples.

The J gene is TRBJ2-2, the V gene TRBV7-2, with D uncertain. Germline lookup yields CDR1 SGHTA and CDR2 FQGNSA. The V gene lost 4 bases and the J gene lost 4 bases, with 19 bases spanning the gap. The CDR3 contains 17 residues. CDR3 loop: CASSSAPPGWGTGELFF. Here the CDR3 DNA reads TGTGCCAGCAGCTCCGCACCACCAGGTTGGGGCACCGGGGAGCTGTTTTTT.

CDR3 DNA sequence: TGTGCCAGCAGTGAGACTCAGTTAGTCTCCTACAATGAGCAGTTCTTC. Translated: CASSETQLVSYNEQFF. This sequence joins TRBV6-4 and TRBJ2-1; D remains ambiguous. This CDR3 has 16 residues. V was clipped by 3 bases and J by 0 bases, with 12 bases between them. Per the germline V gene, CDR1 is MRHNA and CDR2 is SNTAGT.

This chain uses TRBV18 with TRBJ2-5; 7 nucleotides align to TRBD2. Germline lookup yields CDR1 KGHSH and CDR2 LQKENI. V was pared by 6 bases and J by 5 bases, with 6 bases of the junction left unmatched. The CDR3 is 13 amino acids. The CDR3 nucleotides are TGTGCCAGCTCGTGGACTAGATCCGAGACCCAGTACTTC. It specifies CASSWTRSETQYF.

Written as DNA, the CDR3 is TGTGCCAGCAGCCGACAGGGTCCCCAAGAGACCCAGTACTTC. Translating it yields CASSRQGPQETQYF. V and J are TRBV5-4 and TRBJ2-5; 7 positions agree with TRBD1. This CDR3 contains 14 residues. Germline V gene sequence: CDR1 SGHNT, CDR2 YYREEE (reference sequence). V trimming: 4 bases; J trimming: 1 base; junction bases outside the gene matches: 4.

This clone was found a few times. The chain couples TRBV28 to TRBJ1-6; no firm D call. Between the trimmed V and J ends, which lost 6 bases and 0 bases, there was a span of 12 bases. The CDR3 consists of 16 residues. Germline assignment: CDR1 MDHEN and CDR2 SYDVKM. This chain's CDR3 is CASSSGRSSYNSPLHF. The CDR3 region has the DNA TGTGCCAGCAGCTCCGGACGGTCCTCCTATAATTCACCCCTCCACTTT.

The CDR3, as DNA: TGTGCCAGCAGTTTTGAGGCCAGAACCTACGAGCAGTACTTC. Translated, it gives CASSFEARTYEQYF. The V gene is TRBV28, the J gene TRBJ2-7; D gene unclear. The CDR3 has 14 amino acids. Germline V gene sequence: CDR1 MDHEN, CDR2 SYDVKM. Trimming took off 3 bases at V and 2 bases at J, with 11 bases between the two ends.

At least ten counts were recorded for this clone. V and J are TRBV19 and TRBJ2-5, with TRBD2 matching over 12 bases. This CDR3 has 15 residues. J gave up 6 bases and V 2 bases, and 4 bases lay outside the gene matches. Looked up from germline, CDR1 is LNHDA and CDR2 is SQIVND (reference sequence). The CDR3 loop reads CASSISSGGVKTQYF. The CDR3 DNA sequence: TGTGCCAGTAGTATATCTAGCGGGGGGGTCAAGACCCAGTACTTC.

V is TRBV15 and J is TRBJ2-3, with TRBD1 matching 9 bases. Germline CDR1 LNHNV, CDR2 YYDKDF (reference sequence). CDR3 length: 16 residues. V lost 0 bases, J lost 6 bases, and 7 bases stayed unmatched. The CDR3 here is CATSREDRGGWDTQYF. In nucleotides, the CDR3 is TGTGCCACCAGCAGAGAGGACAGGGGTGGATGGGATACGCAGTATTTT. The entire variable domain, with the rest obtained from reference TRBV15 and TRBJ2-3, is as follows: DAMVIQNPRYQVTQFGKPVTLSCSQTLNHNVMYWYQQKSSQAPKLLFHYYDKDFNNEADTPDNFQSRRPNTSFCFLDIRSPGLGDTAMYLCATSREDRGGWDTQYFGPGTRLTVL.

The J gene is TRBJ2-1, the V gene TRBV9; D remains ambiguous. CDR3 size: 15 residues. Deletions cut 3 bases from V and 0 bases from J, with 10 bases between. Looked up from germline, CDR1 is SGDLS and CDR2 is YYNGEE. Here the CDR3 reads CASSGDGSSYNEQFF. The DNA for the CDR3 is TGTGCCAGCAGCGGTGACGGAAGCTCCTACAATGAGCAGTTCTTC.

The gene calls are TRBV6-6 and TRBJ2-1, with 7 positions matching TRBD1. Germline values: CDR1 MNHNY, CDR2 SVGAGI (reference sequence). The ends lost 2 bases at V and 3 bases at J; junction bases unmatched: 4. This CDR3 contains 15 residues. CDR3 DNA: TGTGCCAGCAGTTACGACAGGGAGTTCTACAATGAGCAGTTCTTC. Encoded protein: CASSYDREFYNEQFF.

This clone has at least ten counts. This rearrangement joins TRBV9 to TRBJ1-1; no reliable D call. The CDR3 contains 13 residues. V was pared by 4 bases and J by 1 base, with 8 bases between. Germline values: CDR1 SGDLS, CDR2 YYNGEE. The CDR3 sequence is CASSLNRNTEAFF. The CDR3 DNA reads TGTGCCAGCAGCCTCAACAGGAACACTGAAGCTTTCTTT.

This clone was detected once. V usage is TRBV7-2 and J usage is TRBJ2-1, with D tentatively TRBD2 (6 bases). V lost 6 bases and J lost 3, with 15 bases in between. The CDR3 consists of 15 residues. Germline CDR1 is SGHTA and CDR2 is FQGNSA. DNA for the CDR3: TGTGCCAGCAGTACTGGCGGGAAGATCTACAATGAGCAGTTCTTC. This gives the protein CASSTGGKIYNEQFF. Based on the CDR3 plus reference TRBV7-2 and TRBJ2-1, the full variable domain is GAGVSQSPSNKVTEKGKDVELRCDPISGHTALYWYRQSLGQGLEFLIYFQGNSAPDKSGLPSDRFSAERTGGSVSTLTIQRTQQEDSAVYLCASSTGGKIYNEQFFGPGTRLTVL.

This clone occurred a few times. The chain has TRBV25-1 and TRBJ1-2; weak D call: TRBD1 (6 bases). CDR1 and CDR2 from the germline V gene are MGHDK and SYGVNS. Trimming removed 3 bases from V and 4 bases from J, with 15 bases in between. The CDR3 consists of 15 residues. This CDR3 is CASSDSRGSPYGYTF. CDR3 DNA: TGTGCCAGCAGTGATAGTAGGGGGTCCCCCTATGGCTACACCTTC.

The V call is TRBV29-1, the J call TRBJ2-7, with D unresolved. The V gene lost 6 bases and the J gene lost 3 bases, with 12 bases spanning the gap. The CDR3 is 12 residues long. Germline assignment: CDR1 SQVTM and CDR2 ANQGSEA. The CDR3 loop reads CSVRLGSYEQYF. CDR3 DNA sequence: TGCAGCGTCCGGTTGGGCAGCTACGAGCAGTACTTC.

CDR3 in DNA: TGCGCCAGCAGCGATGGACTAATAGCGGGAGGGCGGACAGATACGCAGTATTTT. This encodes CASSDGLIAGGRTDTQYF. The J gene is TRBJ2-3, the V gene TRBV5-1, with 11 bases aligning to TRBD2. Per germline, CDR1 SGHRS and CDR2 YFSETQ. The V and J ends lost 4 bases and 3 bases, in that order; junction bases with no gene match: 13. The CDR3 has 18 residues.

The genes are TRBV27 and TRBJ2-1; 9 nucleotides match TRBD2. This CDR3 is built from 16 residues. From germline, CDR1 is MNHEY and CDR2 SMNVEV (reference sequence). V dropped 4 bases and J dropped 4; count of bases not matched to a gene: 8. The CDR3 loop is CASSWRGGRAYNEQFF. The CDR3 DNA is TGTGCCAGCAGTTGGCGGGGCGGGAGGGCATACAATGAGCAGTTCTTC.

In its sample, this clone was seen a few times. The chain uses TRBV9 and TRBJ1-2, with D possibly TRBD1 on 5 matching bases. The CDR3 runs to 15 residues. The ends were cut back, 6 bases at V and 8 bases at J, with 23 bases in the middle. CDR1 is SGDLS, CDR2 YYNGEE, per germline. CDR3 nucleotides: TGTGCCAGCAACCGGGACGGGAACCTTCCGCGGGGCTACACCTTC. Residues: CASNRDGNLPRGYTF.

V is TRBV28 and J is TRBJ2-7; TRBD2 matches at 7 bases. V shed 4 bases and J 4 bases; nucleotides not matched to a gene: 19. This CDR3 region has 18 residues. Looked up from germline, CDR1 is MDHEN and CDR2 is SYDVKM. In DNA, the CDR3 is TGTGCCAGCAGTTCCTACCCCCCCCTAGCGGAGGTTTGGTACGAGCAGTACTTC. Its translation is CASSSYPPLAEVWYEQYF.

In the case of this clone: Mismatch with germline at one junction end may stem from a read error. This chain uses TRBV4-3 with TRBJ1-1, with 9 nucleotides matching TRBD1. This CDR3 comprises 15 residues. Germline V gene lookup returns CDR1 LGHNA and CDR2 YSLEER. DNA for the CDR3: TGCGCCAACAGCCAAGGGACAGGGCAGAGCACTGAAGCTTTCTTT. Translating it yields CANSQGTGQSTEAFF.

The chain carries TRBV5-1 and TRBJ2-7; D is possibly TRBD1 (6 bases). Germline values: CDR1 SGHRS, CDR2 YFSETQ. The V end was cut by 6 bases, the J end by 9 bases, with 28 bases between. This CDR3 comprises 16 residues. This CDR3 is CASNQFGDIQATGQYF. CDR3 DNA sequence: TGCGCCAGCAACCAATTCGGGGACATCCAAGCTACTGGGCAGTACTTC.

The CDR3 DNA is TGCGCCAGCAGTTCCCACACAGGGGGGGAGACCCAGTACTTC. It yields the protein CASSSHTGGETQYF. The chain uses TRBV10-2 and TRBJ2-5; 8 bases line up with TRBD1. The V and J ends lost 5 bases and 5 bases, in that order; junction bases with no gene match: 7. This CDR3 comprises 14 residues. Germline CDR1 WSHSY, CDR2 SAAADI.

This clone is a singleton in its sample. This sequence is one base from a far larger clone and is likely a read error. V gene TRBV30 combines with J gene TRBJ2-2, with D perhaps TRBD2 (5 bases). The CDR3 loop spans 14 amino acids. Looked up from germline, CDR1 is GTSNPN and CDR2 is SVGIG (reference sequence). CDR3 sequence reads: CAWSRVGLYGELSF. The DNA for the CDR3 is TGTGCCTGGAGTCGGGTAGGGTTGTACGGGGAGCTGTCTTTT.

V is TRBV2 and J is TRBJ1-1; perhaps TRBD1 as D (5 bases). The CDR3 extends over 12 amino acids. Germline V gives CDR1 SNHLY, CDR2 FYNNEI. The ends were cut back, 10 bases at V and 1 base at J, with 10 bases in the middle. The CDR3 DNA follows: TGTGCCACCCAAACAGGGAACACTGAAGCTTTCTTT. It is translated as CATQTGNTEAFF.

This clone was recorded many times. The chain carries TRBV11-2 and TRBJ2-7; D is ambiguous. Germline CDR1 and CDR2: SGHAT and FQNNGV. V was clipped by 5 bases and J by 2 bases, with 13 bases between them. This CDR3 has 14 residues. The CDR3 coding sequence is TGTGCCAGCAGCCCCCTGGTGAGCCCCTACGAGCAGTACTTC. Residues: CASSPLVSPYEQYF.

The chain couples TRBV7-2 to TRBJ1-5; weak D call: TRBD1 (5 bases). Trimming removed 2 bases from V and 6 bases from J, with 14 bases in between. In germline, CDR1 is SGHTA, CDR2 FQGNSA. The CDR3 runs to 15 residues. The CDR3 sequence is CASSLRREGAQPQHF. CDR3 in DNA: TGTGCCAGCAGCTTACGGAGGGAAGGGGCTCAGCCCCAGCATTTT.

CDR3 protein: CASSLGTGEETQYF. The CDR3 region has the DNA TGTGCCAGCAGCTTGGGGACAGGGGAAGAGACCCAGTACTTC. The J gene is TRBJ2-5, the V gene TRBV5-6, with 9 bases matching TRBD1. The CDR3 is 14 amino acids. Unmatched junction bases numbered 0, after V lost 0 bases and J lost 3 bases. Germline lookup yields CDR1 SGHDT and CDR2 YYEEEE.

The chain employs TRBV30 and TRBJ2-3; TRBD1 matches at 10 bases. Germline CDR1 is GTSNPN and CDR2 is SVGIG (reference sequence). V shed 4 bases, J shed 4 bases, and the junction held 5 bases outside the gene matches. This CDR3 is 14 amino acids long. The CDR3 protein is CAWTPGTGADTQYF. The DNA for the CDR3 is TGTGCCTGGACCCCCGGGACAGGGGCAGATACGCAGTATTTT. Supplemented by reference TRBV30 and TRBJ2-3, the full variable domain reads SQTIHQWPATLVQPVGSPLSLECTVEGTSNPNLYWYRQAAGRGLQLLFYSVGIGQISSEVPQNLSASRPQDRQFILSSKKLLLSDSGFYLCAWTPGTGADTQYFGPGTRLTVL.

The chain uses TRBV30 and TRBJ1-5; the D gene is possibly TRBD1 (5 bases). V lost 1 base and J 3 bases, leaving 13 bases between the germline ends. The CDR3 spans 15 residues. CDR1 GTSNPN and CDR2 SVGIG come from the germline V gene (reference sequence). The CDR3, as DNA: TGTGCCTGGAGTGGGTTTGGGGGATTCAATCAGCCCCAGCATTTT. The encoded protein is CAWSGFGGFNQPQHF.

This clone was seen just once. The chain is built from TRBV4-3 and TRBJ2-7; D might be TRBD2 (6 bases). Deletions cut 0 bases from V and 5 bases from J, with 14 bases between. The CDR3 is 15 residues long. Germline V CDR1 and CDR2: LGHNA, YSLEER. CDR3 DNA: TGCGCCAGCAGCCAAGATAAGGCGGGAAGGAACGAGCAGTACTTC. Translation: CASSQDKAGRNEQYF.